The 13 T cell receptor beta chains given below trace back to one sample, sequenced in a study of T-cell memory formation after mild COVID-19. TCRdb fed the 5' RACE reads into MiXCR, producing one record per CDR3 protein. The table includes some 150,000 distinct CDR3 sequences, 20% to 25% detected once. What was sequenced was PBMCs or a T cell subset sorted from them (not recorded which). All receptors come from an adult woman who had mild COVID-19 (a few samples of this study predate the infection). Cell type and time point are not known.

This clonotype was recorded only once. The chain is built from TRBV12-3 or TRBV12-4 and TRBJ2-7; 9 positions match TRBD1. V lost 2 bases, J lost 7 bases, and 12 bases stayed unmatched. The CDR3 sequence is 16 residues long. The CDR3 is CASSLKGTGGAAEQYF. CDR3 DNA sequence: TGTGCCAGCAGTTTAAAAGGCACAGGGGGCGCGGCAGAGCAGTACTTC.

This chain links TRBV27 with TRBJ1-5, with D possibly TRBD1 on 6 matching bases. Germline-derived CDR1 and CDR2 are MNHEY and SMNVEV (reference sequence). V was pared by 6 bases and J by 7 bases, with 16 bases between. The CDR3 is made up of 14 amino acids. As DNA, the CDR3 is TGTGCCAGCAGACTAGGAGGGGGGGGGCAGCCCCAGCATTTT. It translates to CASRLGGGGQPQHF.

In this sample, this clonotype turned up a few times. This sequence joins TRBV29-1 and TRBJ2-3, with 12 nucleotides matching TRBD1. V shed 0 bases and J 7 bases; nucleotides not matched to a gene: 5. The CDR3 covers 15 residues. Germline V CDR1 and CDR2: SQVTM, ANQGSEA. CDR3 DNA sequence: TGCAGCGTTGAAGAATGGGGGACAGGGGGCTATACGCAGTATTTT. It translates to CSVEEWGTGGYTQYF.

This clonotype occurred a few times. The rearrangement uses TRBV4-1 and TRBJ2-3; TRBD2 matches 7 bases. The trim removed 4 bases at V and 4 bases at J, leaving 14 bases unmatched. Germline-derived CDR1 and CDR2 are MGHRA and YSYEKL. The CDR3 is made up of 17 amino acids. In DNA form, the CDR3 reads TGCGCCAGCAGCCCCGCCGAAACTAGCGTGGGGTCAGATACGCAGTATTTT. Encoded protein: CASSPAETSVGSDTQYF.

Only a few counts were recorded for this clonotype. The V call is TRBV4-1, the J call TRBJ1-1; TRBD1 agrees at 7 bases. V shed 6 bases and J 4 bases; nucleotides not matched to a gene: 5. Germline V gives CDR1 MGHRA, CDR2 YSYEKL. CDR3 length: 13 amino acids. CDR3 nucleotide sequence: TGCGCCAGCAGGGTCAGACAGGGCACTGAAGCTTTCTTT. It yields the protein CASRVRQGTEAFF.

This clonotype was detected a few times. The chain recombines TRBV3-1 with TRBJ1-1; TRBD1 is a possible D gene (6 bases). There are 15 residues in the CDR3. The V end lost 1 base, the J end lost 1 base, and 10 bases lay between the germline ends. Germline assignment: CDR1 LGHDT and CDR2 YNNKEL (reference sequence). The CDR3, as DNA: TGTGCCAGCAGCCAAGGGGGGGGCCGGAACACTGAAGCTTTCTTT. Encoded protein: CASSQGGGRNTEAFF.

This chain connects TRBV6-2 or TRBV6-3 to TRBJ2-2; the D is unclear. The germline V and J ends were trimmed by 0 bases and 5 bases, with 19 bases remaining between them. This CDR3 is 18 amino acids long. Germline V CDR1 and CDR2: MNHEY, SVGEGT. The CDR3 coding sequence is TGTGCCAGCAGTTACTCGAGTCACCCCATATTCGGTACCGGGGAGCTGTTTTTT. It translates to CASSYSSHPIFGTGELFF.

The DNA of the CDR3 is TGTGCCAGCTCACCACCGGTGGGAGAGATAGCAGATACGCAGTATTTT. Protein sequence: CASSPPVGEIADTQYF. The chain links TRBV18 to TRBJ2-3; tentatively, D is TRBD2 (5 bases). Trimming removed 0 bases from V and 4 bases from J, with 14 bases in between. The CDR3 length is 16 residues. CDR1 is KGHSH, CDR2 LQKENI, per germline.

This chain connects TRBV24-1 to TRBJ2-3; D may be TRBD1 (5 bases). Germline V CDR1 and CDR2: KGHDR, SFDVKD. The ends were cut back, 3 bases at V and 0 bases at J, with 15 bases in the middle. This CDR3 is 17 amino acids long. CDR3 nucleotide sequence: TGTGCCACCAGTGATCATTCGACAGCCACTAGCACAGATACGCAGTATTTT. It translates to CATSDHSTATSTDTQYF.

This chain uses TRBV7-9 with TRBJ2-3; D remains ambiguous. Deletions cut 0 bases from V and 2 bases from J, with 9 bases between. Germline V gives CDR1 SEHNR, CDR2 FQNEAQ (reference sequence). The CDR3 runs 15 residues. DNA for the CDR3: TGTGCCAGCAGCTTAGCCGATCAGTTCACAGATACGCAGTATTTT. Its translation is CASSLADQFTDTQYF.

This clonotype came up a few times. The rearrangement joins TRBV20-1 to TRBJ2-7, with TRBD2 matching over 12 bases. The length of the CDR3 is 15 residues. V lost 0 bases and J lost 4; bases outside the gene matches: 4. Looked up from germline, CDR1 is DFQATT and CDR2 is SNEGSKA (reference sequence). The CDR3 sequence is CSARELAGGTYEQYF. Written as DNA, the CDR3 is TGCAGTGCTAGAGAACTAGCGGGAGGAACGTACGAGCAGTACTTC.

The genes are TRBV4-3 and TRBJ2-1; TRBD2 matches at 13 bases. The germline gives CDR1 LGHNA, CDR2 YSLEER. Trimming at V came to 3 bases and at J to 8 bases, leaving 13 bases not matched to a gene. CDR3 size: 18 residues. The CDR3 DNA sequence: TGCGCCAGCAGCCAGGGGAGTTCTCGGACTAGCGGGAGCGATGAGCAGTTCTTC. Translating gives CASSQGSSRTSGSDEQFF.

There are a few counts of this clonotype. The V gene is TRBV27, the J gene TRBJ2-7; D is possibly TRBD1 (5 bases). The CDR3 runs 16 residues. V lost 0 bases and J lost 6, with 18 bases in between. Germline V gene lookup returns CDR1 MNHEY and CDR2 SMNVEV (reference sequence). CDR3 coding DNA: TGTGCCAGCAGTTTATCTGCAGGGCTCACCTGGAGCGAGCAGTACTTC. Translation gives CASSLSAGLTWSEQYF.